This TCR beta chain was recorded in a study of Graves' ophthalmopathy and Graves' hyperthyroidism. Overall study: Peripheral blood samples were taken at initial diagnosis, before any treatment.

Many counts were recorded for this clonotype. As yet, its antigen is unknown. Study-wide results and limits: Sensitivity reached 85% to 90% and specificity roughly 82% for a 13-signature model separating ophthalmopathy from stable hyperthyroidism.

Ophthalmopathic donors had moderate-to-severe activity, CAS ≥3 and NOSPECS ≥4, with disease that had lasted under 3 months. Enrollment excluded any patients with other autoimmune diseases, uncontrolled infections, pregnancy or lactation. The authors amplified TCR beta CDR3 regions from RNA transcripts. HTBI-primed first-round RT-PCR preceded second-round multiplex PCR. Via MiXCR, TCRdb re-called the multiplex PCR reads, giving one row per CDR3 protein. The sample carries 150,000 to 200,000 distinct CDR3 sequences, around two fifths recorded once. Sequenced material: peripheral blood. The TCR comes from a young man with Graves' ophthalmopathy.

The CDR3 loop reads CASSRTSNQHF. The CDR3 coding sequence is TGTGCCAGCAGCCGTACCAGTAATCAGCATTTT. The chain carries TRBV12-3 or TRBV12-4 and TRBJ1-5; D unresolved. The CDR3 spans 11 residues. V was shortened by 6 bases and J by 13 bases, with 13 bases between the two germline ends.